The present TCR beta chain was sequenced within a study of blood T cell repertoires in COVID-19. Study overall: Donors in the United States, Italy and Spain gave samples during acute or convalescent COVID-19. Sources were T cells, B-cell-depleted T cells, or PBMCs; the material itself was cDNA or gDNA.

Original analysis: Amplification from reference gene primers served as the basis for estimated nucleated cell counts. Clones were sequenced by immunoSEQ multiplex PCR, and TCRdb holds only the in-frame ones, with some missing. The V and J calls and clone size were taken over from that table, and D and trimming were inferred from the DNA. The repertoire holds about 43,000 clones, with 87% as singletons. The V gene's germline CDR1 is MNHNY and CDR2 SVGAGI (reference sequence). The V end lost 2 bases, the J end lost 3 bases, and 8 bases lay between the germline ends. This CDR3 is 13 amino acids long. The receptor was isolated from a woman older than 75 with active COVID-19. The J gene is TRBJ2-7, the V gene TRBV6-6; maybe TRBD2 (6 bases). Input material: peripheral blood. The CDR3 loop is CASSYRGGYEQYF. For the CDR3, the DNA is TGTGCCAGCAGTTACAGGGGAGGCTACGAGCAGTACTTC.